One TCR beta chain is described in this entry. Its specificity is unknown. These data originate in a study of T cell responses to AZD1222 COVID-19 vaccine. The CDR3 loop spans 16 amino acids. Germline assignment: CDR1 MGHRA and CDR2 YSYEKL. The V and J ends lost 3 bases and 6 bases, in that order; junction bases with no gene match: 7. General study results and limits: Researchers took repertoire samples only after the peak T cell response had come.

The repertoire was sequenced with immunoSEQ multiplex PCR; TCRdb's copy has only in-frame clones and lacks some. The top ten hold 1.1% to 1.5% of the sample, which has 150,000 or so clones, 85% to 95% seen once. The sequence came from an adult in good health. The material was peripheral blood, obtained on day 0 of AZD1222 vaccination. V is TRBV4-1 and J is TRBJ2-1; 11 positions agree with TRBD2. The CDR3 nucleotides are TGCGCCAGCAGCCAGCCCGGGACTAGCGGCCCCAATGAGCAGTTCTTC. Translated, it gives CASSQPGTSGPNEQFF.